The rows below give T cell receptor beta chains drawn from one sample of a study of T cells after yellow fever vaccination. Using its own MiXCR run on the 5' RACE reads, TCRdb lists one record per CDR3 protein. The sample includes tens of thousands of distinct CDR3 sequences, under 5.5% of them seen just once. Material: PBMCs, either bulk or a sorted T-cell subset (CD4+, CD8+, memory, or dextramer-sorted; not recorded which), obtained on the day of the yellow fever booster vaccination. These receptors originate from a man in his late teens or twenties who received the YFV17D yellow fever vaccine. The conserved cysteine and the conserved F or W are not part of the CDR3 here. Each record gives: V gene, CDR3 protein.

V gene: TRBV28; CDR3 protein: ASSSGQGPETQY
V gene: TRBV4-3; CDR3 protein: ASSPLAGRPQTQY
V gene: TRBV7-2; CDR3 protein: ASSLVGGRADTQY
V gene: TRBV4-3; CDR3 protein: ASSSLMKGEAF
V gene: TRBV4-3; CDR3 protein: ASSQSLPASGDTQY
V gene: TRBV5-1; CDR3 protein: ASSVTGRSTDTQY
V gene: TRBV28; CDR3 protein: ASRAGQGTDEQF
V gene: TRBV5-1; CDR3 protein: ASSQQGSGTGELF
V gene: TRBV12-3/TRBV12-4; CDR3 protein: ASSLISLANYGYT
V gene: TRBV20-1; CDR3 protein: SARAASGDQETQY
V gene: TRBV19; CDR3 protein: ATTPLGTWNTEAF
V gene: TRBV5-1; CDR3 protein: ASKIGTSGLSSYNEQF
V gene: TRBV7-2; CDR3 protein: ASSLVGGGLRETQY
V gene: TRBV4-1; CDR3 protein: ASRGDGYFSGANVLT
V gene: TRBV5-1; CDR3 protein: ASSLEQLNSPLH
V gene: TRBV24-1; CDR3 protein: ATSLRGLEETQY
V gene: TRBV24-1; CDR3 protein: ATSGSTDTQY
V gene: TRBV19; CDR3 protein: ASTMAGVRPQH
V gene: TRBV10-3; CDR3 protein: AISPGTSSYEQY
V gene: TRBV20-1; CDR3 protein: SARKQGAGPTDTQY
V gene: TRBV6-2/TRBV6-3; CDR3 protein: ASSLWGAEQF
V gene: TRBV13; CDR3 protein: ASSGRVEPEAF
V gene: TRBV7-7; CDR3 protein: ASSLADHGRGSTDTQY
V gene: TRBV6-5; CDR3 protein: ASRLASNQPQH
V gene: TRBV20-1; CDR3 protein: SARDNSGREAF
V gene: TRBV5-1; CDR3 protein: ASGLFGEQETQY
V gene: TRBV11-1; CDR3 protein: ASSLGPGTEAF
V gene: TRBV7-9; CDR3 protein: ASSPRFSSSGNTIY